The T cell receptor (beta chain) described here comes from a study of blood T cells in healthy people across ages (dated by TCRdb to between 2014 and 2017). Regarding the study in general: In model experiments, template switching captured roughly one uniquely barcoded TCR beta cDNA molecule for every two T cells. To track age-related changes in TCR beta repertoire diversity, the study relied on deep sequencing normalized with unique cDNA molecular identifiers. To avoid experimental bias, donors of different ages were randomly spread across the sequencing lanes. The donors were divided into four age groups: young (average around 15 years), middle-aged (over 35), aged (around 59) and long-lived (roughly 88). Two additional independent replicas of 1 million unique cDNA reads from the same blood draw were analyzed for two donors (one aged 18 to 29 and one aged 80 or older). Study-wide conclusions, independent of this receptor: Because donor CMV infection status was unknown, age-related changes in expanded clonotypes were potentially confounded. Estimates of total diversity based on one million sequenced T cells were considered lower bounds and underestimates. Observed TCR beta diversity per million T cells fell roughly linearly with age, and a significant reduction was already apparent by age around 36. There was a strong correlation between observed TCR beta diversity and the percentage of naive T cells measured by flow cytometry. Because profiling used bulk unsorted PBMCs, naive and antigen-experienced compartments could not be compared conclusively. Compared with the aged group, the long-lived group had more naive CD4+ T cells, fewer expanded clones and increased TCR diversity, a pattern suggesting age selection.

Donors were 35 to 40 systemically healthy Caucasian individuals from Russia aged about 6 to 100 years. Each donor gave roughly 11 milliliters of peripheral blood, drawn into EDTA-treated Vacutainer tubes. Ficoll-Paque density-gradient centrifugation was used to isolate PBMCs, with at least 7 million per sample. Total RNA was extracted from PBMCs with Trizol reagent, with at least 6 micrograms obtained per sample. For every donor, an aliquot of PBMCs went through flow cytometry to measure the percentages of naive CD45RAhigh/CD27high T cells. For this clonotype: This receptor's antigen is unknown. The sample holds no much larger clone one base away, and base qualities are not on file.

Receptors were amplified or captured by 5' RACE. TCRdb shows the sequencer as Illumina HiSeq 2500. The second PCR ran for roughly 7 to 11 cycles and used a J-beta primer mix along with a sample-barcoded 5' primer. A unique molecular identifier was introduced onto each TCR beta cDNA molecule by a template-switch 5' adaptor carrying 12 random nucleotides. Each sample yielded at least 2.5 million CDR3-containing paired-end reads. The Mint cDNA synthesis kit, primed by a TRBC-specific oligonucleotide, was used to synthesize first-strand cDNA from all RNA. Following uracil-DNA glycosylase treatment, a first 18-cycle PCR with universal primers M1SS and BC2_uni_R was performed on all cDNA. The original methods were these. For normalization, 1 million high-quality reads, each with a distinct molecular identifier, were randomly selected from each sample. Reads sharing molecular identifiers were discarded rather than binned into consensus sequences. MiTCR, run with a Q25 quality threshold and the strictest error-elimination algorithm, handled CDR3 identification, clonotype clustering and error correction. Lower-bound total TCR beta diversity was estimated with a nonparametric unseen species model using Euler transformation. TCRdb reran the public reads through fastp at Q25 and MiXCR, keeping productive beta chains. Rows are combined by CDR3 protein, so each entry shows the most common genes and DNA. None of the V and J calls come from the authors' own analysis; TCRdb made them. This sample lists around 710,000 distinct CDR3 sequences; 35% to 45% were detected once. The ten largest clones add up to roughly 19% of the sample.

The germline V gene supplies CDR1 MNHEY and CDR2 SVGAGI. The CDR3 measures 18 amino acids from cysteine to phenylalanine. Of the read, only the CDR3 DNA is kept; its 54 bases are in frame from base 1. Sequenced: blood. The chain couples TRBV6-5 to TRBJ2-4; no confident D gene assignment can be made. The J call could be wrong; TRBJ2-7 is a better fit for the DNA end. The source of this sequence is an older woman in good health. In nucleotide form, the sequence is TGTGCCAGCAGTTACCGATATATGGGCGATATAATCCCCTACGAGCAGTACTTC. It specifies CASSYRYMGDIIPYEQYF.